The 12 T cell receptor beta chains listed next were all sequenced from one sample in a study. TCRdb re-called the reads with MiXCR, one entry per CDR3 protein. The data contain roughly 300 distinct CDR3 sequences, roughly 10% of them singletons. Input material: CD4+ T cells from peripheral blood. The receptors shown here come from a human donor with rheumatoid arthritis.

The rearrangement joins TRBV6-6 to TRBJ2-1; either TRBD1 or TRBD2 may fit D (5 bases each). CDR3 length: 12 amino acids. The germline V gene encodes CDR1 MNHNY and CDR2 SVGAGI (reference sequence). V was trimmed by 6 bases and J by 9 bases, leaving 12 bases between them. The CDR3 loop reads CASSSLGGEQFF. The CDR3 DNA reads as TGTGCCAGCAGCTCCCTTGGGGGTGAGCAGTTCTTC.

This clonotype counts as large. The J gene is TRBJ2-5, the V gene TRBV20-1; 10 bases fit TRBD2. CDR1 and CDR2 (germline): DFQATT, SNEGSKA (reference sequence). There are 15 residues in the CDR3. V lost 3 bases to trimming and J lost 6 bases; unmatched junction nucleotides: 10. The CDR3, as DNA: TGCAGTGCTAGCCCTAGCGGGAGTTCGGTAAAGACCCAGTACTTC. It codes for CSASPSGSSVKTQYF.

Within the sample, this clonotype is medium-sized. This chain uses TRBV3-1 with TRBJ2-7; weak D call: TRBD2 (6 bases). Germline-derived CDR1 and CDR2 are LGHDT and YNNKEL (reference sequence). The CDR3 is 15 residues long. The V end was cut by 0 bases, the J end by 3 bases, with 12 bases between. CDR3 sequence: CASSQDMSGLYEQYF. CDR3 nucleotides: TGTGCCAGCAGCCAAGATATGAGCGGGCTCTACGAGCAGTACTTC.

This clonotype is medium-sized by share. In DNA form, the CDR3 reads TGTGCCAGCTCACCACCAAGAGGACTAGGGGGGGAGACCCAGTACTTC. Its translation is CASSPPRGLGGETQYF. The chain carries TRBV18 and TRBJ2-5; D might be TRBD2 (7 bases). The germline V gene encodes CDR1 KGHSH and CDR2 LQKENI. The CDR3 covers 16 residues. Trimming pared 0 bases from V and 5 bases from J, leaving 16 bases between.

This clonotype ranks as large (0.1 to 1%). The chain is built from TRBV20-1 and TRBJ2-7, with 10 bases that match TRBD2. CDR1 DFQATT and CDR2 SNEGSKA come from the germline V gene (reference sequence). CDR3 length equals 12 residues. V lost 6 bases, J lost 5 bases, and 4 bases stayed unmatched. The CDR3: CSAFSGGDEQYF. The DNA for the CDR3 is TGCAGTGCCTTCAGCGGGGGGGACGAGCAGTACTTC.

This clonotype is classed as medium-sized. The chain joins TRBV3-1 to TRBJ2-1; a weak D match, TRBD2 (6 bases). CDR3 length equals 14 residues. Germline V gene sequence: CDR1 LGHDT, CDR2 YNNKEL (reference sequence). Trimming cost V 2 bases and J 9 bases, with 14 bases left between them. This CDR3 reads CASSQMTGAAEQFF. The CDR3, as DNA: TGTGCCAGCAGCCAAATGACGGGAGCGGCTGAGCAGTTCTTC.

This clonotype ranks as large. The CDR3 bases are TGTGCCAGCAGCCCTACTAGCGGGAGGAGCACCGGGGAGCTGTTTTTT. Translation: CASSPTSGRSTGELFF. The chain recombines TRBV7-7 with TRBJ2-2, with TRBD2 identical over 12 bases. The germline V gene encodes CDR1 SSHAT and CDR2 FNYEAQ (reference sequence). V was clipped by 5 bases and J by 4 bases; unmatched bases: 5. CDR3 size: 16 residues.

Sample share makes this clonotype large (0.1 to 1%). The V call is TRBV30, the J call TRBJ2-5; weak D call: TRBD2 (6 bases). The germline V gene encodes CDR1 GTSNPN and CDR2 SVGIG (reference sequence). Trimming cost V 8 bases and J 0 bases, with 16 bases left between them. The CDR3 runs 14 residues. CDR3 amino acids: CAGVGAGNQETQYF. CDR3 nucleotides: TGTGCCGGGGTAGGTGCGGGGAACCAAGAGACCCAGTACTTC.

This clonotype rates as large. V gene TRBV6-2 or TRBV6-3 combines with J gene TRBJ2-5, with 9 bases that match TRBD1. Germline V lookup: CDR1 MNHEY, CDR2 SVGEGT. With V trimmed by 8 bases and J by 0 bases, 10 bases remained unmatched. This CDR3 region has 16 residues. CDR3 sequence (DNA): TGTGCCAGCTTAAAAACGGACAGGGGATACCAAGAGACCCAGTACTTC. Translated: CASLKTDRGYQETQYF.

By sample fraction, this clonotype is large. The genes are TRBV29-1 and TRBJ2-7, with 11 bases fitting TRBD2. Per germline, CDR1 SQVTM and CDR2 ANQGSEA. This CDR3 has 15 amino acids. J gave up 1 base and V 4 bases, and 6 bases lay outside the gene matches. CDR3 coding DNA: TGCAGCGTTGTTCTAGCGGGAGGATCTTCCTACGAGCAGTACTTC. Its translation is CSVVLAGGSSYEQYF.

This clonotype qualifies as medium-sized. This sequence joins TRBV7-2 and TRBJ1-2; D is unclear. CDR1 is SGHTA and CDR2 is FQGNSA in the germline V gene. The ends were cut back, 1 base at V and 0 bases at J, with 12 bases in the middle. This CDR3 has 16 amino acids. The CDR3, as DNA: TGTGCCAGCAGCTTAGACGGGCGAAGAACTAACTATGGCTACACCTTC. This translates into CASSLDGRRTNYGYTF.

In this sample, this clonotype is hyperexpanded (1% or more). V is TRBV7-2 and J is TRBJ2-2; D is unresolved. V dropped 11 bases and J dropped 3 bases, with 10 bases sitting between them. The CDR3 has 12 amino acids. Germline-derived CDR1 and CDR2 are SGHTA and FQGNSA. CDR3 amino acids: CASEPYTGELFF. CDR3 in DNA: TGTGCCTCCGAGCCCTACACCGGGGAGCTGTTTTTT.